A selection of T cell receptor beta chains follows, all from one sample in a study of post-analysis software for immune sequencing data. In TCRdb, the PCR reads were re-called with MiXCR into one record per CDR3 protein. The sample yields roughly 800,000 distinct CDR3 sequences, roughly 30% seen once. Sequenced input: blood. The receptors shown here come from a girl between 5 and 17 years old with multiple sclerosis. Each CDR3 is given with its conserved first and last residue. The order of the fields is V gene, CDR3 protein.

v_call: TRBV4-2
cdr3_aa: CASSQDRIGYTF

v_call: TRBV29-1
cdr3_aa: CSVEDGREETQYF

v_call: TRBV29-1
cdr3_aa: CSVEDRWGGYTF

v_call: TRBV28
cdr3_aa: CASSFLAPEQYF

v_call: TRBV7-9
cdr3_aa: CASSFRGGTDTQYF

v_call: TRBV7-2
cdr3_aa: CASSPSPGQLNEKLFF

v_call: TRBV20-1
cdr3_aa: CSARGPNTEAFF

v_call: TRBV29-1
cdr3_aa: CSVREWSTDTQYF

v_call: TRBV28
cdr3_aa: CASNLDRISTDTQYF

v_call: TRBV20-1
cdr3_aa: CSLPSGAASYEQYF

v_call: TRBV20-1
cdr3_aa: CSAVPGLLSDTQYF

v_call: TRBV4-3
cdr3_aa: CASSQYSRVNTEAFF